This TCR beta chain is drawn from a study of long-term antiretroviral therapy in people with HIV. Of note for this clone: What it recognizes is unknown.

Runs used v3.0 of the immunoSEQ assay and were done at survey level. The table came from immunoSEQ multiplex PCR; TCRdb's copy has only in-frame clones and leaves some out. Here the sample spans around 19,000 clones, roughly 84% being singletons. General study points: Samples were collected from the mid-2000s to the late 2010s under possibly less effective ART regimens. Pre-ART expanded clones dominated the repertoire at every time point. The study collected no data on ART adherence, viral resistance or therapy changes.

Germline V gene sequence: CDR1 MNHNS, CDR2 SASEGT. The CDR3 is 14 amino acids. Trimming removed 2 bases from V and 2 bases from J, with 7 bases in between. The gene calls are TRBV6-1 and TRBJ2-1; D is unresolved. The sequencing used unsorted PBMCs, collected around 2.4 years after starting antiretroviral therapy. The sequence came from a man aged 35 to 55 with HIV. CDR3 sequence: CASSELTTYNEQFF. As DNA, the CDR3 is TGTGCCAGCAGTGAACTGACGACCTACAATGAGCAGTTCTTC.